The clone carrying this T cell receptor (beta chain) has more than one count but fewer than ten. Its antigen is unknown. Unique-molecular-identifier-tagged TCR beta cDNA libraries were used. TCRdb fed the PCR reads into MiXCR, producing one record per CDR3 protein. The sample records about 460,000 distinct CDR3 sequences, around 40% being singletons. With V trimmed by 0 bases and J by 2 bases, 7 bases remained unmatched. This CDR3 has 16 amino acids. Per the germline V gene, CDR1 is MNHEY and CDR2 is SVGAGI. The data were obtained in a study of post-analysis software for immune sequencing data. Study outcomes and limitations: TRBV5-6, TRBV5-1 and TRBV20-1 belonged to a set of about five TRBV segments that were more frequent in patients than controls.

The source is a girl under 18 with multiple sclerosis. The chain uses TRBV6-5 and TRBJ2-7, with TRBD1 identical over 7 bases. What was sequenced was blood. The CDR3 DNA is TGTGCCAGCAGTTACTCCAAGGACAGGCTAACCTACGAGCAGTACTTC. Its protein product is CASSYSKDRLTYEQYF.